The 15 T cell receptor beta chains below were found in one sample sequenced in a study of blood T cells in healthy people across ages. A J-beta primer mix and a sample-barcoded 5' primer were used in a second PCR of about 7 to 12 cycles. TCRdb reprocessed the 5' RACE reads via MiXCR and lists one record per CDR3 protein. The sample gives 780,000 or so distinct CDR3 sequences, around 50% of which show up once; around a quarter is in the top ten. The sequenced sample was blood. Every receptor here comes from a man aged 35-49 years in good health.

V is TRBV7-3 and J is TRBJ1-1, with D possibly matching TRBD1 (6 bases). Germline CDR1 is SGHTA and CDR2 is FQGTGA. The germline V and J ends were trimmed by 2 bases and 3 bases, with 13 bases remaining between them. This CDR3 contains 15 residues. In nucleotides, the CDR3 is TGTGCCAGCAGCTTACGAAGGGGGTGGGACACTGAAGCTTTCTTT. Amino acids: CASSLRRGWDTEAFF. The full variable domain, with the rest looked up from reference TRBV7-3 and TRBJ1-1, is GAGVSQTPSNKVTEKGKYVELRCDPISGHTALYWYRQSLGQGPEFLIYFQGTGAADDSGLPNDRFFAVRPEGSVSTLKIQRTERGDSAVYLCASSLRRGWDTEAFFGQGTRLTVV.

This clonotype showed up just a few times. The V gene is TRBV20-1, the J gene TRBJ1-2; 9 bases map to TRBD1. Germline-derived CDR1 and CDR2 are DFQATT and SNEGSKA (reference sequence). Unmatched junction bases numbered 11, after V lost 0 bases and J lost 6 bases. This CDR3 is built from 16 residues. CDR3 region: CSARDPGGTGPDGYTF. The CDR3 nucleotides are TGCAGTGCTAGAGACCCGGGAGGGACAGGGCCGGATGGCTACACCTTC.

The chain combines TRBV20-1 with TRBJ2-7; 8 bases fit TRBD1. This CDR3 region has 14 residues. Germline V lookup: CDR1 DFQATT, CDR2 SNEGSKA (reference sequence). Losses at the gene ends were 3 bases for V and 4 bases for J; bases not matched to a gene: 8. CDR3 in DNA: TGCAGTGCTAGTCCCGGCCAGGGGGCGTACGAGCAGTACTTC. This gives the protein CSASPGQGAYEQYF.

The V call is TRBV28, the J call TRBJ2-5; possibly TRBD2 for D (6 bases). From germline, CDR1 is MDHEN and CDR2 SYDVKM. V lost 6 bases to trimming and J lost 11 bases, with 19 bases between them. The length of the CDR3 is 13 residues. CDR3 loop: CASSLLGGLQQYF. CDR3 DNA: TGTGCCAGCAGCCTCCTGGGGGGACTCCAGCAGTACTTC. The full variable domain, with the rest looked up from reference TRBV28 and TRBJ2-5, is DVKVTQSSRYLVKRTGEKVFLECVQDMDHENMFWYRQDPGLGLRLIYFSYDVKMKEKGDIPEGYSVSREKKERFSLILESASTNQTSMYLCASSLLGGLQQYFGPGTRLLVL.

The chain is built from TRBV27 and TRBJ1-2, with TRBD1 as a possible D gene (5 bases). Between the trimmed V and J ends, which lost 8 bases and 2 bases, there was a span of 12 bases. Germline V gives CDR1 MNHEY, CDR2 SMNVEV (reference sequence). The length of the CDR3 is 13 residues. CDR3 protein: CASGEGTNYGYTF. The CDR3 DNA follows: TGTGCCAGCGGGGAGGGGACGAACTATGGCTACACCTTC.

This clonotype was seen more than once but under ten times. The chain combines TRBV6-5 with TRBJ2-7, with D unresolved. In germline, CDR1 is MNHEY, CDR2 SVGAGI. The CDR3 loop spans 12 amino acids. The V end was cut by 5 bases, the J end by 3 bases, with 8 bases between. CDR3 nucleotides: TGTGCCAGCAGTCCGGACGGCTACGAGCAGTACTTC. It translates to CASSPDGYEQYF.

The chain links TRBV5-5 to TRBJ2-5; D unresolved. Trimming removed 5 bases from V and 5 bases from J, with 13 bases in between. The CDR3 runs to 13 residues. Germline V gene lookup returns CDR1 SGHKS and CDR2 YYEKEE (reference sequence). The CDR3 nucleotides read TGTGCCAGCAGTTTAAACCCCGGGGAGACCCAGTACTTC. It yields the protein CASSLNPGETQYF. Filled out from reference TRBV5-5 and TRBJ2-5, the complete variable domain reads DAGVTQSPTHLIKTRGQQVTLRCSPISGHKSVSWYQQVLGQGPQFIFQYYEKEERGRGNFPDRFSARQFPNYSSELNVNALLLGDSALYLCASSLNPGETQYFGPGTRLLVL.

As DNA, the CDR3 is TGTGCCAGCAGCTTAGCCGGGAGTTTTATAGATACGCAGTATTTT. This gives the protein CASSLAGSFIDTQYF. The rearrangement uses TRBV7-9 and TRBJ2-3; a possible D gene is TRBD2 (6 bases). Trimming took 0 bases from V and 5 from J, leaving 12 bases between them. This CDR3 has 15 residues. Germline CDR1 is SEHNR and CDR2 is FQNEAQ (reference sequence).

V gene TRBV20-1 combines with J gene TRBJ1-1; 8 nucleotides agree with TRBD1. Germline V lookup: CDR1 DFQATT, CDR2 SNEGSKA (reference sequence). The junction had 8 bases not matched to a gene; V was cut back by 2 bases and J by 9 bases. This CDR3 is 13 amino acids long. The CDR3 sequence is CSARKTGEGKAFF. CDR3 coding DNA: TGCAGTGCTAGAAAGACAGGGGAGGGAAAAGCTTTCTTT.

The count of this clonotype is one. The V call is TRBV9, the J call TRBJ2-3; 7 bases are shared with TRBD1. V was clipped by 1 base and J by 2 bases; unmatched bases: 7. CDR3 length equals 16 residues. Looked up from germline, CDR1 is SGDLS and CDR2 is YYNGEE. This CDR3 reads CASSVTDRALTDTQYF. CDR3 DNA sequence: TGTGCCAGCAGCGTAACCGACAGGGCGCTCACAGATACGCAGTATTTT.

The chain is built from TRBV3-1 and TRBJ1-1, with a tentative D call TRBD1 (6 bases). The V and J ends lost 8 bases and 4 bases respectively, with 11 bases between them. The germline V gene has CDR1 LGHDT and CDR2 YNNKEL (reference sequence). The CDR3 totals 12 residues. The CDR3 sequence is CASDSQGTEAFF. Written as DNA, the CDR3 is TGTGCCAGCGATTCACAGGGCACTGAAGCTTTCTTT.

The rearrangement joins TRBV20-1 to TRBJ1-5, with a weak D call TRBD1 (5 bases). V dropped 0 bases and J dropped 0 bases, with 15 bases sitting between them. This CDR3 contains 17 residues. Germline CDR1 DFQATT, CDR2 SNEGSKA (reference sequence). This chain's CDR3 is CSAREGLHPYSNQPQHF. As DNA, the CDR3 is TGCAGTGCTAGAGAGGGACTCCACCCTTATAGCAATCAGCCCCAGCATTTT.

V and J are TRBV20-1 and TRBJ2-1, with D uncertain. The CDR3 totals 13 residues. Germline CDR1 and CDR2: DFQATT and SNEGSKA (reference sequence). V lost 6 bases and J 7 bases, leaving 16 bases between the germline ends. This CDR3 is CSAPNPRSNEQFF. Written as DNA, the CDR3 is TGCAGTGCCCCCAACCCCCGGAGTAATGAGCAGTTCTTC.

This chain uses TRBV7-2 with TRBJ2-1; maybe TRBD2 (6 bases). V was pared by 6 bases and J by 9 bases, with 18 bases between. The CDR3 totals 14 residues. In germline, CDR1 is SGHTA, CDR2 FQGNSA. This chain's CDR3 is CASSLLLADSEQFF. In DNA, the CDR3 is TGTGCCAGCAGTCTGCTACTAGCCGATAGTGAGCAGTTCTTC.

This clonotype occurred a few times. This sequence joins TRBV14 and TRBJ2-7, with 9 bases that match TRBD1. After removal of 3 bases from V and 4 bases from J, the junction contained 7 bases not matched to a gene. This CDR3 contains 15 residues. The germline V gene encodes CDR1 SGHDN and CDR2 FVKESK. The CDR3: CASSHKTGGFYEQYF. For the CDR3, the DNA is TGTGCCAGCAGCCATAAGACAGGGGGGTTTTACGAGCAGTACTTC.